Listed below are T cell receptor beta chains from one sample, sequenced in a study of blood T cell repertoires in COVID-19. Data came from immunoSEQ multiplex PCR; TCRdb stores just in-frame clones and leaves some out. The sample yields 150,000 to 200,000 clones, 65% to 85% seen once. Sample: peripheral blood. The receptors come from a woman aged 25 to 39 with acute or convalescent COVID-19. Both conserved end residues are part of each CDR3.

v_call	j_call	cdr3_aa
TRBV7-9	TRBJ2-3	CASSTSDGSSDTQYF
TRBV5-1	TRBJ2-3	CASSPINPLGRDTQYF
TRBV7-2	TRBJ2-3	CASSLAGGITDTQYF
TRBV28	TRBJ1-1	CASKVFGEGTEAFF
TRBV7-8	TRBJ2-5	CASSLGTGQGETQYF
TRBV29-1	TRBJ2-7	CSVGYVLGAEQYF
TRBV28	TRBJ1-2	CASSGTGRYGYTF
TRBV27	TRBJ2-5	CASRAGTSGSLPQYF
TRBV29-1	TRBJ1-1	CSVSTGQPAEAFF
TRBV19	TRBJ2-2	CASSIAGHTGELFF
TRBV12-3/TRBV12-4	TRBJ2-2	CASTVGMELFF
TRBV28	TRBJ1-2	CASSPIGTSGAPYGYTF
TRBV6-5	TRBJ1-1	CASSYADRNTEAFF
TRBV5-1	TRBJ2-1	CASSVTGTSGSEQFF
TRBV30	TRBJ2-5	CAWSKYEVWDQETQYF
TRBV7-6	TRBJ2-7	CASSPPGGANYEQYF
TRBV27	TRBJ2-2	CASRPQGTSGSRVTGELFF
TRBV19	TRBJ2-7	CASSPLGQGYEQYF
TRBV10-3	TRBJ1-2	CASEGGNYGYTF
TRBV25-1	TRBJ1-6	CASSGDPGTGQRNSPLHF
TRBV6-5	TRBJ1-1	CASSYGGFGRAEAFF
TRBV7-2	TRBJ2-2	CASSNRRGGLNTGELFF
TRBV27	TRBJ1-1	CASSLSYRGRMNTEAFF
TRBV7-2	TRBJ1-2	CASKYTRGNYGYTF
TRBV11-2	TRBJ2-1	CASSLEISASGRAEDEQFF
TRBV19	TRBJ2-2	CASSIRTSVTGELFF
TRBV7-9	TRBJ1-5	CASSPTGAYNQPQHF
TRBV11-2	TRBJ2-7	CASSLRDSYEQYF
TRBV6-6	TRBJ1-1	CASTEDRLRAEAFF
TRBV4-3	TRBJ1-6	CASSQVVANSPLHF
TRBV6-5	TRBJ2-1	CASTTPGTYNEQFF
TRBV6-5	TRBJ1-1	CASSRDTRNTEAFF
TRBV29-1	TRBJ1-2	CSVDGQGAYYGYTF
TRBV2	TRBJ2-3	CASRRLAGDPTDTQYF
TRBV18	TRBJ1-5	CASSETGQPQHF
TRBV19	TRBJ2-7	CASSIRGGTSSYEQYF
TRBV7-2	TRBJ1-6	CASSLGTPTGSSPLHF
TRBV5-1	TRBJ1-4	CASSLQGGTEKLFF
TRBV27	TRBJ1-1	CASSWGQGSPGTEAFF
TRBV29-1	TRBJ2-1	CSVVLGQGGNEQFF
TRBV4-2	TRBJ1-4	CASSPGPENEKLFF
TRBV4-3	TRBJ1-4	CASSQNPGTGLEKLFF
TRBV7-9	TRBJ2-7	CASSSVRQAPSYEQYF
TRBV14	TRBJ2-1	CASSQDRAEQFF
TRBV7-2	TRBJ1-1	CASTIGGAEAFF
TRBV27	TRBJ1-3	CASSLRGSGNTIYF
TRBV5-1	TRBJ1-2	CASSPRSLYGYTF
TRBV4-2	TRBJ2-5	CASSLGTGLETQYF
TRBV30	TRBJ1-1	CAWSTGTADTEAFF
TRBV5-1	TRBJ2-2	CASSPKTSGGLRLNTGELFF
TRBV6-5	TRBJ2-1	CASSQRGHPHEQFF
TRBV24-1	TRBJ2-5	CAPHWGGEETQYF
TRBV6-5	TRBJ2-1	CASSYSKGTGGNEQFF
TRBV15	TRBJ2-1	CATSRDRGKEQFF
TRBV19	TRBJ1-2	CASSMTDKRSNYGYTF
TRBV6-5	TRBJ1-1	CASRTKSSVEAFF
TRBV7-9	TRBJ2-2	CASSSRLAEMTGELFF
TRBV30	TRBJ1-2	CAWTQPRYGYTF
TRBV14	TRBJ1-2	CASSLGQGDYGYTF